This T cell receptor (beta chain) was observed in a study of lymphopenia after photon versus proton radiotherapy. As regards this clone: The antigen remains unidentified.

Trimming cost V 4 bases and J 9 bases, with 28 bases left between them. This CDR3 comprises 19 residues. The germline V gene encodes CDR1 SGHAT and CDR2 FQNNGV. Clones were sequenced by immunoSEQ multiplex PCR, and TCRdb holds only the in-frame ones, with some missing. This table has tens of thousands of clones, about nine tenths appearing once. Broader study findings: After the lymphocyte nadir, photon-treated repertoires showed oligoclonal expansion, especially of CD8+ Temra cells. Under photons, naive T cells and diversity fell while effector/memory populations rose. In patients who died, overall survival fell as post-nadir TCR diversity dropped more. Survival link was tested only in deceased patients; proton benefit remains a possibility.

The chain uses TRBV11-2 and TRBJ2-6; perhaps D is TRBD1 or TRBD2 (6 bases each). This sample comprised peripheral blood, obtained from a patient treated with photon-based radiotherapy. This TCR came from a woman in her forties or fifties with cholangiocarcinoma. CDR3 protein: CASSWVKGGTGTLRNVLTF. The CDR3 nucleotides read TGTGCCAGCAGCTGGGTCAAAGGGGGGACCGGAACCCTGCGCAACGTCCTGACTTTC.